This TCR beta chain stems from a study of CDR3 diversity in severe acne. There are 13 residues in the CDR3. Between the trimmed V and J ends, which lost 8 bases and 7 bases, there was a span of 18 bases. Per the germline V gene, CDR1 is DFQATT and CDR2 is SNEGSKA (reference sequence). TCRdb redid the calling of the PCR reads with MiXCR, one entry per CDR3 protein. The sample includes around 100,000 distinct CDR3 sequences, roughly 51% of them seen just once. This clonotype was found many times. Sequencing was carried out using blood. The receptor's source is a male donor with acne. The chain joins TRBV20-1 to TRBJ2-1, with a possible D match to TRBD2 (5 bases). CDR3 nucleotide sequence: TGCAGTTTTAGCGCTAAGAACGGAAATGAGCAGTTCTTC. It yields the protein CSFSAKNGNEQFF.